This T cell receptor (beta chain) is drawn from a study of cytomegalovirus exposure and HLA in healthy donors (dated by TCRdb to about 2017). A note on the overall study: The 700 or so repertoires of the first cohort and the roughly 120 validation repertoires were produced on the same platform, according to a later analysis. The study aimed to test whether cataloging public T cell receptors could reveal signatures of past pathogen exposure. In addition to the first cohort of 500 to 850 subjects, a separate validation cohort of some 120 different subjects was used. To predict cytomegalovirus infection status, the study brought together high-throughput TCR immunosequencing, statistical association of individual TCRs with disease status, and machine learning. The study at large found these results: Of the cluster scores, about 94% were above 0 in a later analysis, which found that TCRs clustered in the first cohort also tended to co-occur in the roughly 130 validation repertoires. Most TCR sequences were seen in very few donors, while some public TCRs were found in many individuals. In vitro tests confirmed that a few of the cytomegalovirus-associated TCR beta chains recognize cytomegalovirus antigens. All 120 or so repertoires were used to score co-occurrence in the validation cohort in a later analysis, because that analysis had no HLA typing for the cohort. The classifier was reported to diagnose cytomegalovirus status with high specificity and sensitivity in both the original cohort and the validation cohort. The authors suggested that the approach could potentially be generalized to other disease states and immunological phenotypes. The study listed 150 to 200 TCR beta chains as associated with cytomegalovirus.

The donors belonged to the validation cohort of under 150 subjects, which was separate from the approximately 700-subject first cohort. Libraries were built with the immunoSEQ multiplex PCR assay. From the authors' description of their analysis: A statistical classification framework was built for diagnosing cytomegalovirus status from the catalog of TCR beta chain sequences. TCRdb limited this immuneACCESS table to in-frame rearrangements with V and J called. A share of clones is missing; checked studies link under half to unresolved V genes, and the rest is unexplained. V and J calls and clone size are as listed in that table; D and trimming were resolved from the DNA. The sample table shows approximately 150,000 clones, and 91% are seen once. The biggest ten clones account for around 0.7% of the sample. Ends trimmed: V by 5 bases, J by 3 bases; bases unmatched to a gene: 7. Reading the germline V gene gives CDR1 SGHRS and CDR2 YFSETQ. The cysteine opens and the phenylalanine closes a CDR3 of 14 amino acids. The sequence is cut down to CDR3 DNA, 42 bases in frame from base 1.

This clone was picked up a small number of times. Its recognized antigen is unknown. No base quality values were provided; no much bigger clone lies one nucleotide off. The sequence joins TRBV5-1 to TRBJ1-2, and 7 bases in between align with TRBD1. This TCR was sampled from a man aged 18 to 29 in good health and CMV-seronegative. Sequencing was performed on PBMCs. The nucleotides are TGCGCCAGCAGATATGACAGGGATTACTATGGCTACACCTTC. This yields the protein CASRYDRDYYGYTF.